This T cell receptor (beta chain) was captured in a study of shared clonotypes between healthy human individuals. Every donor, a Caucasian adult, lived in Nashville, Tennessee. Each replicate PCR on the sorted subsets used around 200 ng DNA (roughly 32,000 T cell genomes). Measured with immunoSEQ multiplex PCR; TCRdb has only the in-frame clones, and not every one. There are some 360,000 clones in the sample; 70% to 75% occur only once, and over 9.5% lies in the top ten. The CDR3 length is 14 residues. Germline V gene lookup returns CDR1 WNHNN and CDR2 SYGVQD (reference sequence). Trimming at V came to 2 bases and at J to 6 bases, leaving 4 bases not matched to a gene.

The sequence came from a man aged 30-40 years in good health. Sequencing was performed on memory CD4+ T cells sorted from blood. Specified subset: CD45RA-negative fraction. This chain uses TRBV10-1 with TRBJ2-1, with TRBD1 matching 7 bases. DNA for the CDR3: TGCGCCAGCAGTGAGAGGGGGACAGTCAATGAGCAGTTCTTC. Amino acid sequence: CASSERGTVNEQFF.